The clone carrying this T cell receptor (beta chain) was counted ten times or more. These data originate in a study of T cells after yellow fever vaccination. Background on the study: It was with CD3, CD45RA, CCR7 and CD95 that the EM, EMRA, CM and Tscm memory subsets were sorted.

Findings of the study overall: Detected again after the booster were most primary-vaccination clones, at 95% to 98% CD4 and 70% to 90% CD8. Weaker overall, the secondary response nonetheless peaked faster (day 5 versus 15).

TCRdb re-called the 5' RACE reads through MiXCR, storing one row per CDR3 protein. The data hold about 4,300 distinct CDR3 sequences, with less than 4.5% observed a single time. Germline CDR1 reads MNHEY; CDR2 reads SVGAGI. Trimming shortened V by 1 base and J by 3 bases, and 9 bases separated the two germline ends. This CDR3 is built from 14 residues. The material sequenced was PBMCs, either bulk or a sorted T-cell subset (CD4+, CD8+, memory, or dextramer-sorted; not recorded which), taken 15 days after the yellow fever booster vaccination. The chain uses TRBV6-5 and TRBJ2-5; D may match TRBD1 or TRBD2 (5 bases each). The clonotype originates from a man aged 30 to 39 who received the YFV17D yellow fever vaccine. In DNA form, the CDR3 reads TGTGCCAGCAGTTACTGGCAGGGAGAAGAGACCCAGTACTTC. This gives the protein CASSYWQGEETQYF.